This T cell receptor beta chain was captured by sequencing in a study of blood T cell repertoires in COVID-19. Turning to the study itself: The United States, Italy and Spain supplied acute and convalescent COVID-19 samples. The analysed material was cDNA or gDNA that came from T cells, B-cell-depleted T cells, or PBMCs.

Original processing notes: For nucleated cells, counts were estimated from reference gene primer amplification. Only in-frame clones appear in the TCRdb table, and some are missing; sequencing was by immunoSEQ multiplex PCR. The V and J calls and clone size come from that table; D and trimming were worked out from the DNA. The sample comprises some 200,000 clones, over 80% of which are singletons, and approximately 0.9% rests with the top ten. CDR1 and CDR2 (germline): SGHNT, YYREEE (reference sequence). The CDR3 totals 15 residues. Trimming cost V 5 bases and J 4 bases; bases outside gene matches: 7. Seattle cases were enrolled at active infection and followed longitudinally.

The receptor was isolated from a man between 60 and 70 years old with COVID-19, enrolled during active disease. The chain links TRBV5-4 to TRBJ2-1; 9 bases fit TRBD1. The sequenced material came from peripheral blood. The CDR3 here is CASRPDRGEYNEQFF. The CDR3, as DNA: TGTGCCAGCAGACCGGACAGGGGCGAGTACAATGAGCAGTTCTTC.